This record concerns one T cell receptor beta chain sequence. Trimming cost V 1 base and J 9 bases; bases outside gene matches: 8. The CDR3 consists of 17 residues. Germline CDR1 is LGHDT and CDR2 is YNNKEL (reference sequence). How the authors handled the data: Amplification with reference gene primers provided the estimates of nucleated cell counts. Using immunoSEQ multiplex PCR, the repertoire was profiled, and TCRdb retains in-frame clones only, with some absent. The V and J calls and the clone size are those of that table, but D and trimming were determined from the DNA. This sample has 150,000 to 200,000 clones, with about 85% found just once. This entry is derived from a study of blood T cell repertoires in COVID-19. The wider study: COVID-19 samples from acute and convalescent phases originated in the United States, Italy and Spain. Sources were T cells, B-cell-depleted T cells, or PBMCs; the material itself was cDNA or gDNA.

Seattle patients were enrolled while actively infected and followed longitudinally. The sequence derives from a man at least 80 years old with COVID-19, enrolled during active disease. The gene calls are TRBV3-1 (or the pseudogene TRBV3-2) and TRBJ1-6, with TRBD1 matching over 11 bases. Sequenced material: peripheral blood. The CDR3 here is CASSQAYAGTGGSPLHF. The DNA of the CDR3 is TGTGCCAGCAGCCAAGCTTACGCCGGGACAGGGGGTTCACCCCTCCACTTT.